A single sample is the source of the 24 T cell receptor beta chains below, sequenced in a study of response to subunit inactivated influenza vaccine. TCRdb analysed the RT-PCR reads with MiXCR anew, one entry per CDR3 protein. The sample carries about 500,000 distinct CDR3 sequences, approximately 16% recorded once. The sample consisted of CD4+ T cells sorted from PBMCs, taken around 25 months after vaccination. The receptors were sampled from a man in his fifties or sixties who received an inactivated influenza vaccine.

The chain carries TRBV7-3 and TRBJ2-1; 15 bases agree with TRBD2. The CDR3 is 20 residues long. CDR1 and CDR2 (germline): SGHTA, FQGTGA. V trimming: 1 base; J trimming: 4 bases; junction bases outside the gene matches: 11. This CDR3 is CASSLRGLAGGPLRYNEQFF. CDR3 DNA sequence: TGTGCCAGCAGCTTAAGGGGACTAGCGGGAGGACCTCTGAGATACAATGAGCAGTTCTTC. The whole variable domain, remainder taken from reference TRBV7-3 and TRBJ2-1, is GAGVSQTPSNKVTEKGKYVELRCDPISGHTALYWYRQSLGQGPEFLIYFQGTGAADDSGLPNDRFFAVRPEGSVSTLKIQRTERGDSAVYLCASSLRGLAGGPLRYNEQFFGPGTRLTVL.

This clonotype appeared many times. Here the CDR3 DNA reads TGCAGCGCCGTAGCGTACACAGATACGCAGTATTTT. It encodes CSAVAYTDTQYF. The J gene is TRBJ2-3, the V gene TRBV29-1, with D maybe TRBD2 (5 bases). The germline V gene encodes CDR1 SQVTM and CDR2 ANQGSEA. V lost 7 bases and J 2 bases, leaving 10 bases between the germline ends. The CDR3 contains 12 residues.

This clonotype turned up a few times. The chain carries TRBV27 and TRBJ2-7; 7 bases match TRBD1. Looked up from germline, CDR1 is MNHEY and CDR2 is SMNVEV (reference sequence). Trimming removed 4 bases from V and 1 base from J; junction bases left unmatched: 7. The CDR3 contains 15 residues. The DNA of the CDR3 is TGTGCCAGCAGTTCTGAATGGGACAGTTCCTACGAGCAGTACTTC. Translation gives CASSSEWDSSYEQYF.

The CDR3 spells CASSSPMASSYNEQFF. The CDR3 DNA is TGTGCCAGCAGTTCCCCGATGGCTAGCTCCTACAATGAGCAGTTCTTC. The chain recombines TRBV27 with TRBJ2-1; no firm D call. The germline gives CDR1 MNHEY, CDR2 SMNVEV (reference sequence). V dropped 4 bases and J dropped 0 bases, with 13 bases sitting between them. The CDR3 runs 16 residues.

This clonotype appeared a few times. V and J are TRBV12-3 or TRBV12-4 and TRBJ1-2; D unclear. Trimming stripped 2 bases from V and 8 bases from J, with 18 bases between. The CDR3 is made up of 15 amino acids. In DNA, the CDR3 is TGTGCCAGCAGTTTACGATCTCAGGTCCTTATGGGCTACACCTTC. Translating it yields CASSLRSQVLMGYTF.

In its sample, this clonotype was seen a few times. The gene calls are TRBV16 and TRBJ1-2; D remains ambiguous. The CDR3 has 13 residues. Germline V lookup: CDR1 KGHSY, CDR2 FQNENV. Trimming shortened V by 3 bases and J by 3 bases, and 8 bases separated the two germline ends. The CDR3 DNA sequence: TGTGCCAGCAGCCAGCTGGGTCACTATGGCTACACCTTC. This translates into CASSQLGHYGYTF.

This chain links TRBV14 with TRBJ2-1; D is unclear. The germline CDR1 and CDR2 sequences are SGHDN and FVKESK. With 1 base removed from V and 2 bases from J, the gap between germline ends came to 9 bases. The CDR3 totals 15 residues. The CDR3 nucleotides read TGTGCCAGCAGCCAAGGTAGTGTGGCCTACAATGAGCAGTTCTTC. The encoded protein is CASSQGSVAYNEQFF.

The chain combines TRBV6-2 or TRBV6-3 with TRBJ2-5; the D call may be TRBD1 or TRBD2 (5 bases each). Germline V gene data show CDR1 as MNHEY and CDR2 as SVGEGT. V was trimmed by 5 bases and J by 7 bases, leaving 17 bases between them. This CDR3 has 14 amino acids. The CDR3 is CASSRGLQRGTQYF. The CDR3 DNA sequence: TGTGCCAGCAGTCGCGGGTTACAGAGGGGGACCCAGTACTTC.

In its sample, this clonotype was seen many times. The CDR3 spells CASSIRGQGETQYF. CDR3 nucleotide sequence: TGCGCCAGCAGCATCAGGGGACAGGGCGAGACCCAGTACTTC. The chain employs TRBV5-1 and TRBJ2-5, with 9 positions matching TRBD1. The CDR3 runs 14 residues. Per the germline V gene, CDR1 is SGHRS and CDR2 is YFSETQ. V lost 4 bases, J lost 5 bases, and 6 bases stayed unmatched.

The V gene is TRBV30, the J gene TRBJ2-7; D might be TRBD1 (6 bases). V shed 0 bases and J shed 0 bases, with 12 bases lying between them. The germline gives CDR1 GTSNPN, CDR2 SVGIG (reference sequence). The CDR3 extends over 15 amino acids. Written as DNA, the CDR3 is TGTGCCTGGAGTGTACTAAAGGGGGACTCCTACGAGCAGTACTTC. Its protein product is CAWSVLKGDSYEQYF.

This chain connects TRBV5-1 to TRBJ1-1; D is uncertain. The ends were cut back, 4 bases at V and 1 base at J, with 8 bases in the middle. Germline-derived CDR1 and CDR2 are SGHRS and YFSETQ. The CDR3 runs to 13 residues. The CDR3 nucleotides are TGCGCCAGCAGCCAACCTCAGAACACTGAAGCTTTCTTT. Protein sequence: CASSQPQNTEAFF.

The gene calls are TRBV5-1 and TRBJ2-7, with a weak D call TRBD1 (6 bases). Trimming cost V 4 bases and J 0 bases, with 14 bases left between them. This CDR3 has 15 amino acids. CDR1 and CDR2 from the germline V gene are SGHRS and YFSETQ. As DNA, the CDR3 is TGCGCCAGCAGCCCAGGGGTCTATGGCTCCTACGAGCAGTACTTC. Translating gives CASSPGVYGSYEQYF.

The chain combines TRBV11-2 with TRBJ1-1, with 11 nucleotides matching TRBD1. Per the germline V gene, CDR1 is SGHAT and CDR2 is FQNNGV. The J segment lost 1 base and the V segment lost 5 bases, leaving 9 bases of the junction unmatched. The CDR3 has 17 residues. The CDR3 is CASSGRDRGFRNTEAFF. CDR3 nucleotides: TGTGCCAGCAGCGGACGGGACAGGGGGTTTAGGAACACTGAAGCTTTCTTT.

This chain links TRBV20-1 with TRBJ2-7, with 10 bases fitting TRBD1. The germline V gene has CDR1 DFQATT and CDR2 SNEGSKA (reference sequence). V trimming: 4 bases; J trimming: 5 bases; junction bases outside the gene matches: 8. This CDR3 region has 14 residues. This CDR3 reads CSAIFRDRGHEQYF. CDR3 bases: TGCAGTGCTATCTTCCGGGACAGGGGTCACGAGCAGTACTTC.

In its sample, this clonotype was seen a few times. The chain recombines TRBV20-1 with TRBJ2-2, with 14 bases fitting TRBD2. V trimming: 6 bases; J trimming: 0 bases; junction bases outside the gene matches: 12. The CDR3 consists of 19 residues. Germline V gene data show CDR1 as DFQATT and CDR2 as SNEGSKA (reference sequence). DNA for the CDR3: TGCAGTGCCTACGGGACTAGCGGGGGCGCTACGTCGAACACCGGGGAGCTGTTTTTT. Amino acid sequence: CSAYGTSGGATSNTGELFF.

The chain has TRBV5-1 and TRBJ2-5; 7 nucleotides agree with TRBD1. The CDR3 spans 14 residues. Germline CDR1 SGHRS, CDR2 YFSETQ. With V trimmed by 4 bases and J by 2 bases, 5 bases remained unmatched. In DNA, the CDR3 is TGCGCCAGCAGCATAGGGACAGTTCAAGAGACCCAGTACTTC. Translating it yields CASSIGTVQETQYF.

The V call is TRBV24-1, the J call TRBJ2-1; D is undetermined. The CDR3 runs 11 residues. CDR1 KGHDR and CDR2 SFDVKD come from the germline V gene. Between the trimmed V and J ends, which lost 9 bases and 3 bases, there was a span of 5 bases. The CDR3 is CATRGYNEQFF. The CDR3, as DNA: TGTGCCACCCGAGGCTACAATGAGCAGTTCTTC.

A note on this clonotype: The germline gene is not matched at one end of the junction; a read error may be the cause. This chain uses TRBV4-3 with TRBJ1-6; D might be TRBD1 (6 bases). This CDR3 spans 13 amino acids. Germline assignment: CDR1 LGHNA and CDR2 YSLEER. DNA of the CDR3: TGCGCCAGCAGCCATGAAATACAGGGCTCTCCCTCCTTT. Its translation: CASSHEIQGSPSF.

This clonotype was counted only a few times. The rearrangement uses TRBV12-3 or TRBV12-4 and TRBJ2-7; TRBD1 matches at 8 bases. Losses at the gene ends were 6 bases for V and 6 bases for J; bases not matched to a gene: 7. This CDR3 has 13 amino acids. The CDR3 loop reads CASSPGQGSEQYF. As DNA, the CDR3 is TGTGCCAGCAGCCCTGGACAGGGAAGCGAGCAGTACTTC.

There are a few counts of this clonotype. V usage is TRBV25-1 and J usage is TRBJ1-2; D gene uncertain. Trimming left V 3 bases short and J 5 bases short, with 7 bases between. Per germline, CDR1 MGHDK and CDR2 SYGVNS. This CDR3 has 12 amino acids. The CDR3 DNA reads TGTGCCAGCAGTGACCCAGGTTATGGCTACACCTTC. Translated, it gives CASSDPGYGYTF.

This clonotype showed up just a few times. The chain carries TRBV5-5 and TRBJ2-1; D is perhaps TRBD1 (6 bases). This CDR3 is built from 15 residues. V gave up 2 bases and J gave up 4 bases, with 13 bases separating them. The V gene's germline CDR1 is SGHKS and CDR2 YYEKEE (reference sequence). CDR3 in amino acids: CASSLQGGIYNEQFF. In DNA, the CDR3 is TGTGCCAGCAGCTTACAGGGTGGGATTTACAATGAGCAGTTCTTC.

This clonotype showed up just a few times. The V call is TRBV24-1, the J call TRBJ2-4; 7 bases line up with TRBD1. Germline CDR1 is KGHDR and CDR2 is SFDVKD. This CDR3 has 15 amino acids. J gave up 3 bases and V 3 bases, and 4 bases lay outside the gene matches. The CDR3 region has the DNA TGTGCCACCAGTGATAGAGGGGGCGGCAAAAACATTCAGTACTTC. Its protein product is CATSDRGGGKNIQYF.

The CDR3 coding sequence is TGCGCCAGCAGCTGGACTAGCGGGAGTCTCACAGATACGCAGTATTTT. Amino acid sequence: CASSWTSGSLTDTQYF. This chain uses TRBV5-1 with TRBJ2-3; 13 bases map to TRBD2. Losses at the gene ends were 3 bases for V and 2 bases for J; bases not matched to a gene: 3. Germline CDR1 SGHRS, CDR2 YFSETQ. The CDR3 loop spans 16 amino acids.

CDR3 sequence: CASSFQGLPSVTGELFF. DNA of the CDR3: TGTGCCAGCAGTTTCCAGGGTCTTCCGTCCGTCACCGGGGAGCTGTTTTTT. This chain links TRBV28 with TRBJ2-2; possibly TRBD1 for D (5 bases). V was pared by 3 bases and J by 4 bases, with 18 bases between. Germline V gene sequence: CDR1 MDHEN, CDR2 SYDVKM. CDR3 length: 17 residues.